The 21 T cell receptor beta chains below were found in one sample sequenced in a study of blood T cell repertoires in COVID-19. Measured with immunoSEQ multiplex PCR; TCRdb has only the in-frame clones, and not every one. The profile shows around 200,000 clones, approximately 87% of them singletons. Sequenced input: peripheral blood. These receptors originate from a woman aged 60 to 75 with COVID-19, enrolled during active disease.

The rearrangement links TRBV19 to TRBJ2-5; TRBD2 might be the D (6 bases). V dropped 7 bases and J dropped 2 bases, with 11 bases sitting between them. Germline CDR1 is LNHDA and CDR2 is SQIVND (reference sequence). This CDR3 region has 13 residues. The CDR3 DNA reads as TGTGCCAGTAAAGAGGGAGGACAAGAGACCCAGTACTTC. Translated, it gives CASKEGGQETQYF. Supplemented by reference TRBV19 and TRBJ2-5, the full variable domain reads DGGITQSPKYLFRKEGQNVTLSCEQNLNHDAMYWYRQDPGQGLRLIYYSQIVNDFQKGDIAEGYSVSREKKESFPLTVTSAQKNPTAFYLCASKEGGQETQYFGPGTRLLVL.

The chain joins TRBV27 to TRBJ2-7; D is undetermined. This CDR3 has 14 amino acids. Trimming took 6 bases from V and 6 from J, leaving 18 bases between them. Germline V gives CDR1 MNHEY, CDR2 SMNVEV (reference sequence). The CDR3 nucleotides are TGTGCCAGCAGACCAAATCAGGTTCCCTCCGAGCAGTACTTC. Translating it yields CASRPNQVPSEQYF.

V usage is TRBV5-1 and J usage is TRBJ1-1; TRBD1 aligns across 7 bases. Germline trimming cut 0 bases from V and 0 bases from J; bases unmatched to any gene: 5. Looked up from germline, CDR1 is SGHRS and CDR2 is YFSETQ. This CDR3 comprises 16 residues. Here the CDR3 reads CASSLVPTGMNTEAFF. In DNA, the CDR3 is TGCGCCAGCAGCTTGGTTCCGACAGGGATGAACACTGAAGCTTTCTTT.

The chain employs TRBV7-2 and TRBJ2-7; no clear D gene. Germline V CDR1 and CDR2: SGHTA, FQGNSA. Between the trimmed V and J ends, which lost 1 base and 2 bases, there was a span of 12 bases. This CDR3 spans 15 amino acids. CDR3 sequence (DNA): TGTGCCAGCAGCTTAGTTGGTACTCCAACCTACGAGCAGTACTTC. As protein: CASSLVGTPTYEQYF.

The chain joins TRBV12-3 or TRBV12-4 to TRBJ2-3; unclear D gene. Trimming removed 6 bases at V and 5 bases at J, with 9 bases between. This CDR3 contains 12 residues. The CDR3 loop reads CASSPAVDTQYF. CDR3 DNA: TGTGCCAGCAGCCCCGCGGTAGATACGCAGTATTTT.

V usage is TRBV9 and J usage is TRBJ1-1; 7 bases are shared with TRBD1. The V segment lost 0 bases and the J segment 6 bases; nucleotides outside the gene matches: 2. The V gene's germline CDR1 is SGDLS and CDR2 YYNGEE. This CDR3 region has 13 residues. CDR3 nucleotide sequence: TGTGCCAGCAGCGTAGGACAGGGAGCTGAAGCTTTCTTT. This sequence encodes CASSVGQGAEAFF.

V usage is TRBV4-1 and J usage is TRBJ1-5, with 8 bases lining up with TRBD1. Germline values: CDR1 MGHRA, CDR2 YSYEKL. J lost 5 bases, V lost 3 bases, and 3 bases had no gene match. The CDR3 spans 14 residues. The CDR3 spells CASSQDREDQPQHF. The CDR3 nucleotides read TGCGCCAGCAGCCAGGACAGGGAGGATCAGCCCCAGCATTTT.

The genes are TRBV9 and TRBJ1-2; D is possibly TRBD1 (6 bases). The germline V gene has CDR1 SGDLS and CDR2 YYNGEE. This CDR3 spans 13 amino acids. Trimming cost V 4 bases and J 6 bases, with 13 bases left between them. For the CDR3, the DNA is TGTGCCAGCAGCACGCGGACAGACGATGGCTACACCTTC. This codes for CASSTRTDDGYTF.

This clone showed up just a few times. The rearrangement uses TRBV27 and TRBJ1-2; D gene uncertain. V was trimmed by 6 bases and J by 1 base, leaving 12 bases between them. Germline CDR1 is MNHEY and CDR2 is SMNVEV (reference sequence). There are 14 residues in the CDR3. CDR3 region: CASRSLRINYGYTF. CDR3 sequence (DNA): TGTGCCAGCAGGTCACTCAGGATTAACTATGGCTACACCTTC.

The CDR3 DNA follows: TGTGCCAGCAGCTCCCCCCGGGACAGGGTGTACGAGCAGTACTTC. Translated: CASSSPRDRVYEQYF. The chain employs TRBV7-9 and TRBJ2-7; 9 bases line up with TRBD1. Trimming removed 4 bases from V and 4 bases from J; junction bases left unmatched: 8. CDR3 length equals 15 residues. The germline gives CDR1 SEHNR, CDR2 FQNEAQ (reference sequence).

The gene calls are TRBV10-1 and TRBJ2-3, with 8 nucleotides matching TRBD1. Per the germline V gene, CDR1 is WNHNN and CDR2 is SYGVQD (reference sequence). The CDR3 runs to 14 residues. V gave up 4 bases and J gave up 2 bases; unmatched junction bases: 2. The CDR3 loop is CASSAQGATDTQYF. The CDR3 coding sequence is TGCGCCAGCAGTGCTCAGGGGGCCACAGATACGCAGTATTTT.

This clone was recorded once. The chain is built from TRBV24-1 and TRBJ2-2; 9 bases agree with TRBD1. The germline V gene encodes CDR1 KGHDR and CDR2 SFDVKD. Trimming cost V 3 bases and J 5 bases; bases outside gene matches: 9. The CDR3 extends over 17 amino acids. CDR3 nucleotide sequence: TGTGCCACCAGTGATAATCCCGGGACAGGGTTTACCGGGGAGCTGTTTTTT. Amino acid sequence: CATSDNPGTGFTGELFF.

The chain has TRBV6-5 and TRBJ1-5; D gene uncertain. This CDR3 has 13 residues. The ends were cut back, 3 bases at V and 4 bases at J, with 7 bases in the middle. Looked up from germline, CDR1 is MNHEY and CDR2 is SVGAGI. DNA of the CDR3: TGTGCCAGCAGTTATAGGGAGAATCAGCCCCAGCATTTT. Amino acids: CASSYRENQPQHF.

This rearrangement joins TRBV30 to TRBJ1-4; D possibly corresponds to TRBD1 (6 bases). CDR1 and CDR2 from the germline V gene are GTSNPN and SVGIG (reference sequence). This CDR3 region has 16 residues. The V end was cut by 1 base, the J end by 5 bases, with 17 bases between. As DNA, the CDR3 is TGTGCCTGGAGTGCCCGGGGGCGGGGACTAAATGAAAAACTGTTTTTT. Amino acid sequence: CAWSARGRGLNEKLFF.

The chain combines TRBV28 with TRBJ1-6, with a possible D match to TRBD1 (6 bases). This CDR3 region has 12 residues. The germline V gene has CDR1 MDHEN and CDR2 SYDVKM. Trimming shortened V by 2 bases and J by 18 bases, and 14 bases separated the two germline ends. In DNA form, the CDR3 reads TGTGCCAGCAGTTTAATCAGGGGTCTACCCCACTTT. The encoded protein is CASSLIRGLPHF.

CDR3 sequence: CASSFRTGTDNYGYTF. The CDR3 DNA reads TGTGCCAGCAGCTTCCGAACCGGGACAGATAACTATGGCTACACCTTC. The gene calls are TRBV5-6 and TRBJ1-2; the match to TRBD1 covers 7 bases. The germline gives CDR1 SGHDT, CDR2 YYEEEE. The CDR3 totals 16 residues. After removal of 2 bases from V and 1 base from J, the junction contained 8 bases not matched to a gene.

This clone was seen ten or more times. Other DNA sequences in this specimen translate into the identical CDR3. V and J are TRBV20-1 and TRBJ2-2, with TRBD2 as a possible D gene (6 bases). This CDR3 contains 14 residues. Germline values: CDR1 DFQATT, CDR2 SNEGSKA (reference sequence). V was shortened by 3 bases and J by 0 bases, with 8 bases between the two germline ends. The CDR3 coding sequence is TGCAGTGCTAGTCGCGGGACGAACACCGGGGAGCTGTTTTTT. Translating gives CSASRGTNTGELFF.

The CDR3 spells CASSSPGTASNIQYF. In DNA form, the CDR3 reads TGCGCCAGCAGCTCTCCCGGGACTGCCTCAAACATTCAGTACTTC. The chain combines TRBV5-1 with TRBJ2-4; possibly TRBD2 for D (6 bases). This CDR3 has 15 residues. Germline CDR1 is SGHRS and CDR2 is YFSETQ. V lost 3 bases and J 6 bases, leaving 16 bases between the germline ends.

J is TRBJ2-1 and V is TRBV28; 12 bases align to TRBD2. CDR3 length equals 18 residues. Germline V CDR1 and CDR2: MDHEN, SYDVKM. J lost 4 bases, V lost 5 bases, and 12 bases had no gene match. CDR3 amino acids: CASSVTRLAGVGYNEQFF. CDR3 DNA: TGTGCCAGCAGTGTCACTCGACTAGCGGGAGTGGGGTACAATGAGCAGTTCTTC.

The chain combines TRBV24-1 with TRBJ2-5; TRBD1 matches at 8 bases. Per the germline V gene, CDR1 is KGHDR and CDR2 is SFDVKD. V gave up 4 bases and J gave up 4 bases; unmatched junction bases: 4. CDR3 length: 14 amino acids. CDR3 in amino acids: CATSDRDRRETQYF. The CDR3 region has the DNA TGTGCCACCAGTGACCGGGACAGGCGAGAGACCCAGTACTTC.

The chain has TRBV5-6 and TRBJ2-3, with a tentative D call TRBD1 (5 bases). CDR1 SGHDT and CDR2 YYEEEE come from the germline V gene. The CDR3 covers 17 residues. Trimming removed 4 bases from V and 6 bases from J, with 24 bases in between. The CDR3 protein is CASSPVVGALVLDTQYF. For the CDR3, the DNA is TGTGCCAGCAGCCCGGTGGTAGGGGCCCTTGTCTTGGATACGCAGTATTTT.